This TCR beta chain was observed in a study of blood T cell repertoires in COVID-19. The CDR3 is 16 residues long. Trimming pared 2 bases from V and 3 bases from J, leaving 17 bases between. CDR1 is LNHDA, CDR2 SQIVND, per germline (reference sequence). The protocol was immunoSEQ multiplex PCR, while the TCRdb copy is restricted to in-frame clones and leaves out a portion. This sample carries approximately 71,000 clones, roughly 85% of them seen once, and the ten largest clones take 4% to 5.5%. This TCR derives from a human donor in a cohort sampled during active COVID-19. The chain carries TRBV19 and TRBJ2-7; a possible D gene is TRBD2 (6 bases). The sample was peripheral blood. Here the CDR3 reads CASSISLSGLSYEQYF. DNA for the CDR3: TGTGCCAGTAGTATAAGCCTTAGCGGTTTAAGCTACGAGCAGTACTTC.